This T cell receptor beta chain stems from a study of OX40 agonist ivuxolimab in advanced cancers. Sequencing was performed with immunoSEQ multiplex PCR; in TCRdb, only in-frame clones are kept and a portion is missing. The sample yields tens of thousands of clones, around 85% seen once. Germline lookup yields CDR1 SGHDT and CDR2 YYEEEE. CDR3 length equals 16 residues. With 0 bases clipped from V and 3 bases from J, the junction kept 7 bases outside the gene matches. The V call is TRBV5-6, the J call TRBJ2-5, with 8 bases fitting TRBD1. The source of this sequence is an adult with an advanced solid tumor such as melanoma, head and neck, liver or kidney cancer. The material was CD4+ or CD8+ T cells sorted from blood, obtained in a trial of the OX40 agonist ivuxolimab. CDR3 sequence (DNA): TGTGCCAGCAGCTTGGGCGGTAAGACAGGGGAAGAGACCCAGTACTTC. This translates into CASSLGGKTGEETQYF.